This record looks at one T cell receptor (beta chain) sequence and its context. This specimen belongs to a study of identical twins' blood T cells. TCRdb re-derived calls from the 5' RACE reads in MiXCR, one entry per CDR3 protein. The repertoire includes a few hundred thousand distinct CDR3 sequences, around 30% of them detected once, and about 6% sits in the top ten. The CDR3 length is 13 residues. The V end lost 6 bases, the J end lost 0 bases, and 7 bases lay between the germline ends. The germline V gene has CDR1 ENHRY and CDR2 SYGVKD. V and J are TRBV10-3 and TRBJ2-3; no clear D gene. This clonotype was sampled from a woman aged 18-55 years in good health. The sequencing input was PBMCs. Here the CDR3 reads CAISPSSTDTQYF. Here the CDR3 DNA reads TGTGCCATCAGCCCCTCTAGCACAGATACGCAGTATTTT.